This T cell receptor (beta chain) stems from a study of T cell changes during pregnancy in multiple sclerosis. This CDR3 contains 16 residues. V was pared by 4 bases and J by 6 bases, with 8 bases of the junction left unmatched. Germline assignment: CDR1 SEHNR and CDR2 FQNEAQ (reference sequence). Data came from immunoSEQ multiplex PCR; TCRdb stores just in-frame clones and leaves some out. The sample comprises 85,000 to 90,000 clones, nearly 95% of which are singletons, and around 1.8% rests with the top ten. The source was peripheral blood, collected after pregnancy. This chain uses TRBV7-9 with TRBJ2-1; the match to TRBD2 covers 11 bases. The TCR originated in a female donor in good health, enrolled as a control in a pregnancy study. The CDR3 coding sequence is TGTGCCAGCAGCTCCGATAGCGGGAGGGTTTCCAATGAGCAGTTCTTC. Translated, it gives CASSSDSGRVSNEQFF.